This T cell receptor (beta chain) came from a study of blood T cells in healthy people across ages. Study-level background: The capture of about one barcoded beta molecule per two T cells was achieved by template switching.

Only a few counts were recorded for this clonotype. Its antigen is currently unknown. Through a sample-barcoded 5' primer and a J-beta primer mix, a second PCR was run for roughly 7 to 11 cycles. Each cDNA was tagged by a template-switch adaptor containing 12 random nucleotides. Each CDR3 protein gets one entry after TCRdb re-called the 5' RACE reads with MiXCR. This sample has roughly 1,700,000 distinct CDR3 sequences, with 28% found just once. Study-wide findings and caveats: It was the long-lived donors that had more naive CD4+ cells and higher diversity than aged donors.

Sequenced material: blood. The receptor was isolated from a woman in her thirties in good health.

The CDR3 DNA follows: TGCAGCGTGACACTAGCGGGGGCGGCAGATACGCAGTATTTT. Its protein product is CSVTLAGAADTQYF. V gene TRBV29-1 combines with J gene TRBJ2-3, with TRBD2 matching 11 bases. CDR1 and CDR2 from the germline V gene are SQVTM and ANQGSEA. The V and J ends lost 6 bases and 4 bases, in that order; junction bases with no gene match: 6. CDR3 size: 14 residues.